This T cell receptor beta chain stems from a study of blood T cell repertoires in COVID-19. Study background: Samples taken during acute and convalescent COVID-19 were collected in the United States, Italy and Spain.

Method: immunoSEQ multiplex PCR; TCRdb's copy keeps in-frame clones and lacks some. The sample has approximately 300,000 clones; approximately 90% are singletons. The V end was cut by 7 bases, the J end by 1 base, with 16 bases between. This CDR3 has 15 amino acids. Germline V lookup: CDR1 ENHRY, CDR2 SYGVKD. The clonotype originates from a young woman with COVID-19, enrolled during active disease. Material for sequencing was peripheral blood. The chain has TRBV10-3 and TRBJ1-1; possible D gene TRBD1, 5 bases. CDR3 in DNA: TGTGCCATCAAAGGGACTACTGGTGGGAACACTGAAGCTTTCTTT. Its protein is CAIKGTTGGNTEAFF.